This T cell receptor (beta chain) was identified in a study of PD-L1 blockade in urothelial cancer. Whole-study context: Chemotherapy regimens numbering 0 to 3 had been given to patients. There were a median of approximately 130,000 T cells in blood samples.

PCRs each included synthetic TCR analog templates spiked in. TCRdb's copy holds only in-frame clones and misses some; the assay was immunoSEQ multiplex PCR. The sample yields more than 95,000 clones, approximately 90% seen once. The time point is: peripheral blood 6 weeks after treatment start. CDR1 and CDR2 (germline): SGHNT, YYREEE (reference sequence). V trimming: 4 bases; J trimming: 2 bases; junction bases outside the gene matches: 5. This CDR3 contains 15 residues. The TCR sequence derives from a man between 60 and 75 years old with urothelial cancer. This chain connects TRBV5-4 to TRBJ2-7; 11 bases match TRBD2. Sample: PBMCs, taken around atezolizumab (anti-PD-L1) treatment. The CDR3 protein is CASSPTSGVPYEQYF. The DNA of the CDR3 is TGTGCCAGCAGCCCGACTAGCGGGGTCCCCTACGAGCAGTACTTC.